This T cell receptor beta chain is from a study of T cell responses to AZD1222 COVID-19 vaccine. The CDR3 has 16 amino acids. Germline CDR1 reads SGHRS; CDR2 reads YFSETQ. V was clipped by 4 bases and J by 2 bases; unmatched bases: 8. The data were produced by immunoSEQ multiplex PCR, yet TCRdb's version contains in-frame clones alone and is incomplete. The profile shows about 79,000 clones, over 75% of them singletons. Sequenced material: peripheral blood, taken on day 0 of AZD1222 vaccination. This clonotype originated in an adult in good health. The V gene is TRBV5-1, the J gene TRBJ2-3, with TRBD1 matching 9 bases. The CDR3 reads CASSPLDRGNTDTQYF. CDR3 in DNA: TGCGCCAGCAGCCCCTTGGACAGGGGAAACACAGATACGCAGTATTTT.